This TCR beta chain is drawn from a study of T-cell reconstitution after alpha-beta-depleted transplantation in children. This clonotype appeared a few times. Antigen unknown. Molecular barcoding with unique molecular identifiers was used for the TCRbeta library. TCRdb redid the calling of the PCR reads with MiXCR, one entry per CDR3 protein. The sample has about 240,000 distinct CDR3 sequences, 25% seen once. This CDR3 contains 14 residues. V gave up 0 bases and J gave up 0 bases, with 4 bases separating them. Germline lookup yields CDR1 LGHNA and CDR2 YNFKEQ. Study conclusions and caveats: At the one-year point after transplant, T-cell counts and TCRbeta diversity were found to come mostly from T cells that had been newly produced. After transplant, high TCRbeta diversity at day 60 in some patients arose from surviving recipient T cells and thymic progenitors. About two months after transplant, alpha-beta T cells reportedly came from several hundred expanded graft clones.

Material: PBMCs, obtained before TCRalphabeta/CD19-depleted stem cell transplant. The J gene is TRBJ2-3, the V gene TRBV4-2; D ambiguous. The clonotype comes from a girl aged 2 to 9 with Fanconi anemia, due to receive a stem cell transplant. This chain's CDR3 is CASSQDRSTDTQYF. CDR3 DNA: TGTGCCAGCAGCCAAGACCGTAGCACAGATACGCAGTATTTT.